This is a list of T cell receptor beta chains from one sample in a study of cytotoxic CD8 clonotypes in ibrutinib-treated CLL. The repertoire was sequenced with immunoSEQ multiplex PCR; TCRdb's copy has only in-frame clones and lacks some. This table holds 90,000 to 100,000 clones, more than 75% found once. This material consisted of PBMCs, taken after 12 months of ibrutinib treatment. The receptors were gathered from a human donor with chronic lymphocytic leukemia. Each CDR3 is given with its conserved first and last residue. D genes are given only for firm matches. The size entry is marked missing in some rows and otherwise reads once, few, many or a size class.

D,V,size,J,CDR3,DNA
.,TRBV27,.,TRBJ2-7,CASSLVRTDEQYF,TGTGCCAGCAGTTTAGTCCGGACAGACGAGCAGTACTTC
.,TRBV4-2,.,TRBJ2-2,CASTPFTGGTGELFF,TGTGCCAGCACCCCCTTCACCGGGGGCACCGGGGAGCTGTTTTTT
TRBD1,TRBV18,.,TRBJ1-1,CASSTRGLDRGTEAFF,TGTGCCAGCTCCACCAGGGGGCTCGACCGTGGGACTGAAGCTTTCTTT
.,TRBV29-1,.,TRBJ2-4,CSVEDGTRNIQYF,TGCAGCGTTGAAGACGGGACAAGAAACATTCAGTACTTC
.,TRBV19,.,TRBJ2-5,CASSIALSGAQETQYF,TGTGCCAGTAGTATAGCCCTTTCGGGGGCACAAGAGACCCAGTACTTC
.,TRBV12-2,once,TRBJ1-2,CASRLRALNGYTF,TGTGCAAGTCGCCTCCGGGCTTTGAATGGCTACACCTTC
.,TRBV2,.,TRBJ1-6,CASSDPPDRANSPLHF,TGTGCCAGCAGTGATCCCCCCGACAGAGCGAATTCACCCCTCCACTTT
.,TRBV5-6,.,TRBJ1-1,CASSFLTLNTEAFF,TGTGCCAGCAGCTTCTTGACACTTAACACTGAAGCTTTCTTT
TRBD2,TRBV11-3,.,TRBJ2-4,CASSPGSLAGEAKNIQYF,TGTGCCAGCAGCCCGGGTAGTCTAGCGGGGGAGGCCAAAAACATTCAGTACTTC
.,TRBV29-1,.,TRBJ2-7,CSVPFGEGHGAYEQYF,TGCAGCGTCCCGTTCGGTGAGGGGCATGGGGCCTACGAGCAGTACTTC
TRBD2,TRBV28,once,TRBJ2-4,CASTLTSGGREYF,TGTGCCAGCACCTTGACTAGCGGGGGGAGAGAGTACTTC
TRBD1,TRBV5-6,.,TRBJ2-5,CASSPGQGRPEETQYF,TGTGCCAGCAGTCCCGGACAGGGGAGGCCAGAAGAGACCCAGTACTTC
.,TRBV7-9,large,TRBJ2-3,CASSSPSGAYTDTQYF,TGTGCCAGCAGCTCCCCGTCTGGGGCCTACACAGATACGCAGTATTTT
.,TRBV30,.,TRBJ2-3,CAWTRGTDTQYF,TGTGCCTGGACGCGTGGCACAGATACGCAGTATTTT
.,TRBV30,.,TRBJ2-5,CAWTLGEETQYF,TGTGCCTGGACCCTAGGAGAAGAGACCCAGTACTTC
TRBD1,TRBV7-9,.,TRBJ2-5,CASSPQTGGQETQYF,TGTGCCAGCAGCCCGCAAACAGGGGGCCAAGAGACCCAGTACTTC
TRBD1,TRBV28,.,TRBJ2-2,CASSLSSGTGSTGELFF,TGTGCCAGCAGTTTATCCTCCGGGACAGGTTCTACCGGGGAGCTGTTTTTT
TRBD1,TRBV5-1,.,TRBJ2-7,CASSQADRGREQYF,TGCGCCAGCAGCCAAGCTGACAGGGGGCGCGAGCAGTACTTC
TRBD1,TRBV6-5,few,TRBJ2-7,CAAGTGQVYEQYF,TGTGCCGCGGGAACGGGACAGGTGTACGAGCAGTACTTC
.,TRBV4-1,.,TRBJ2-3,CASSQDGKGRGDTQYF,TGCGCCAGCAGCCAAGATGGAAAGGGTAGGGGAGATACGCAGTATTTT
.,TRBV5-1,.,TRBJ1-4,CASSLALRVGEKLFF,TGCGCCAGCAGCTTGGCCTTGAGGGTAGGAGAAAAACTGTTTTTT
.,TRBV11-2,few,TRBJ2-4,CASSRDQYF,TGTGCCAGCAGCCGGGACCAGTACTTC
.,TRBV5-4,.,TRBJ2-2,CASSLAVGETGELFF,TGTGCCAGCAGCTTGGCCGTCGGGGAAACCGGGGAGCTGTTTTTT
.,TRBV2,few,TRBJ1-5,CASSTNSVYSNQPQHF,TGTGCCAGCAGTACTAACAGCGTATATAGCAATCAGCCCCAGCATTTT
.,TRBV10-2,once,TRBJ2-7,CASKSGYEQYF,TGCGCCAGCAAGTCGGGTTACGAGCAGTACTTC
TRBD1,TRBV19,once,TRBJ2-6,CASNSKGTGGTGANVLTF,TGTGCCAGTAACTCTAAAGGGACAGGGGGAACTGGGGCCAACGTCCTGACTTTC
.,TRBV9,.,TRBJ2-5,CASSAATGRETQYF,TGTGCCAGCAGCGCTGCGACGGGCCGAGAGACCCAGTACTTC
.,TRBV29-1,.,TRBJ2-5,CSVRTPVVETQYF,TGCAGCGTCCGTACCCCGGTGGTGGAGACCCAGTACTTC
TRBD2,TRBV7-6,.,TRBJ2-1,CASSLLGLAGGRDNEQFF,TGTGCCAGCAGCTTATTGGGCTTAGCGGGGGGTCGGGACAATGAGCAGTTCTTC
.,TRBV7-2,few,TRBJ2-7,CASSGLSYEQYF,TGTGCCAGCAGCGGACTTTCCTACGAGCAGTACTTC
.,TRBV10-1,many,TRBJ2-7,CASKGGGGEQYF,TGCGCCAGCAAAGGGGGAGGCGGCGAGCAGTACTTC
.,TRBV28,.,TRBJ1-1,CASSLSEGSRAFF,TGTGCCAGCAGTTTATCGGAGGGGAGTAGGGCTTTCTTT
.,TRBV7-9,.,TRBJ1-6,CASSFGAGSPLHF,TGTGCCAGCAGCTTTGGGGCGGGCTCACCCCTCCACTTT
TRBD1,TRBV5-4,many,TRBJ2-7,CASSLVGTGSYEQYF,TGTGCCAGCAGCTTGGTAGGGACAGGCAGCTACGAGCAGTACTTC
.,TRBV18,.,TRBJ2-7,CASSPGGEPYEQYF,TGTGCCAGCTCACCAGGGGGAGAACCGTACGAGCAGTACTTC
.,TRBV23-1,few,TRBJ2-7,CASSQFQAVSYEQYF,TGCGCCAGCAGTCAATTCCAGGCCGTCTCCTACGAGCAGTACTTC
TRBD2,TRBV19,.,TRBJ2-3,CASSIGTSSDTQYF,TGTGCCAGTAGTATTGGGACTAGCTCAGATACGCAGTATTTT
TRBD1,TRBV5-1,many,TRBJ2-7,CASSWLQGADEQYF,TGCGCCAGCAGTTGGCTACAGGGGGCCGACGAGCAGTACTTC
.,TRBV28,.,TRBJ1-1,CASSSLSRTGRTEAFF,TGTGCCAGCAGTTCCCTAAGTCGTACGGGAAGGACTGAAGCTTTCTTT
.,TRBV18,few,TRBJ2-5,CASSPLEGGETQYF,TGTGCCAGCTCACCACTAGAGGGTGGGGAGACCCAGTACTTC
.,TRBV9,.,TRBJ2-2,CASSASTGELFF,TGTGCCAGCAGCGCGAGCACCGGGGAGCTGTTTTTT
.,TRBV21-1,.,TRBJ2-5,CASSKTAPVETQYF,TGTGCCAGCAGCAAAACCGCGCCCGTCGAGACCCAGTACTTC
.,TRBV6-5,few,TRBJ1-2,CASRLGDGYTF,TGTGCCAGCAGGCTCGGGGATGGCTACACCTTC
.,TRBV5-1,.,TRBJ2-3,CASKMQGVTDTQYF,TGCGCCAGCAAAATGCAGGGCGTTACAGATACGCAGTATTTT
TRBD2,TRBV30,few,TRBJ2-1,CAWGGLAGNEQFF,TGTGCCTGGGGGGGACTAGCGGGTAATGAGCAGTTCTTC
TRBD1,TRBV6-5,.,TRBJ2-3,CASTSTGVRADTQYF,TGTGCCAGCACCTCGACAGGGGTCCGGGCAGATACGCAGTATTTT